These 14 T cell receptor beta chains were sequenced from one sample in a study of blood T cells in healthy people across ages. The second PCR ran about 6 to 11 cycles with a sample-barcoded 5' primer and J-beta primers. TCRdb re-called the 5' RACE reads with MiXCR, one entry per CDR3 protein. The sample holds fewer than 800,000 distinct CDR3 sequences; 32% are singletons and the top ten take about 16%. The specimen sequenced was blood. The receptors derive from a woman aged 80 or older in good health.

This clonotype was counted many times. The rearrangement links TRBV7-8 to TRBJ2-3; D may correspond to TRBD1 or TRBD2 (5 bases each). In germline, CDR1 is SGHVS, CDR2 FQNEAQ. V was pared by 2 bases and J by 6 bases, with 9 bases between. The CDR3 is made up of 13 amino acids. In DNA form, the CDR3 reads TGTGCCAGCAGCTTAAGCGAGGGGGATACGCAGTATTTT. Protein product: CASSLSEGDTQYF.

J is TRBJ2-1 and V is TRBV7-9; D may match TRBD1 or TRBD2 (5 bases each). Trimming took 2 bases from V and 7 from J, leaving 18 bases between them. The germline CDR1 and CDR2 sequences are SEHNR and FQNEAQ (reference sequence). The CDR3 extends over 16 amino acids. CDR3 loop: CASSLTFETGANEQFF. DNA for the CDR3: TGTGCCAGCAGCTTAACCTTCGAGACCGGGGCAAATGAGCAGTTCTTC.

Ten or more counts support this clonotype. This chain uses TRBV6-5 with TRBJ1-2; D uncertain. The germline gives CDR1 MNHEY, CDR2 SVGAGI. The CDR3 extends over 13 amino acids. Trimming pared 2 bases from V and 5 bases from J, leaving 9 bases between. The CDR3 DNA sequence: TGTGCCAGCAGTTACGGTACCAGTTATGGCTACACCTTC. Its translation: CASSYGTSYGYTF.

This clonotype was recorded many times. The chain joins TRBV2 to TRBJ2-7, with 8 bases fitting TRBD2. Trimming took 7 bases from V and 3 from J; bases not matched to a gene: 8. CDR3 length: 14 amino acids. Germline CDR1 and CDR2: SNHLY and FYNNEI. This chain's CDR3 is CASMAAGVVYEQYF. The CDR3 DNA reads TGTGCCAGCATGGCAGCGGGGGTCGTCTACGAGCAGTACTTC.

This clonotype came up many times. The chain combines TRBV4-2 with TRBJ2-1; no clear D. Trimming shortened V by 1 base and J by 8 bases, and 6 bases separated the two germline ends. CDR3 size: 12 residues. Looked up from germline, CDR1 is LGHNA and CDR2 is YNFKEQ. CDR3 protein: CASSQVSDEQFF. As DNA, the CDR3 is TGTGCCAGCAGCCAAGTTAGTGATGAGCAGTTCTTC.

This chain links TRBV6-5 with TRBJ1-1; the D is unclear. V lost 0 bases to trimming and J lost 4 bases, with 18 bases between them. Germline V gives CDR1 MNHEY, CDR2 SVGAGI. This CDR3 is built from 17 residues. The CDR3 region is CASSYSIGSKGATEAFF. For the CDR3, the DNA is TGTGCCAGCAGTTACTCGATCGGTAGTAAGGGTGCCACTGAAGCTTTCTTT.

This clonotype was recorded a few times. The chain couples TRBV11-2 to TRBJ2-7; 9 bases are a match to TRBD1. Germline V gene sequence: CDR1 SGHAT, CDR2 FQNNGV. Losses at the gene ends were 3 bases for V and 3 bases for J; bases not matched to a gene: 6. This CDR3 region has 15 residues. The CDR3 DNA sequence: TGTGCCAGCAGCTTGGGCGTGGGACAGGGCTACGAGCAGTACTTC. This gives the protein CASSLGVGQGYEQYF.

Worth noting for this clonotype: A read error is possible here, since a much larger clone lies one base away. The chain couples TRBV5-1 to TRBJ2-5; TRBD1 agrees at 10 bases. Germline-derived CDR1 and CDR2 are SGHRS and YFSETQ. CDR3 length: 14 residues. With 4 bases clipped from V and 11 bases from J, the junction kept 11 bases outside the gene matches. In DNA form, the CDR3 reads TGCGCCAGCAGCCGGGGGACAGGGGTAAGGGAGCAGTACTTC. It yields the protein CASSRGTGVREQYF.

This clonotype showed up many times. V gene TRBV6-2 or TRBV6-3 combines with J gene TRBJ2-3, with 7 nucleotides matching TRBD2. CDR3 length: 15 amino acids. V gave up 6 bases and J gave up 4 bases; unmatched junction bases: 10. From germline, CDR1 is MNHEY and CDR2 SVGEGT. The CDR3 DNA reads as TGTGCCAGCAGATATGGGACTATAATACCAGATACGCAGTATTTT. Translating it yields CASRYGTIIPDTQYF.

The J gene is TRBJ2-5, the V gene TRBV2, with unresolved D. Between the trimmed V and J ends, which lost 3 bases and 7 bases, there was a span of 15 bases. Germline CDR1 and CDR2: SNHLY and FYNNEI. The CDR3 covers 14 residues. CDR3 residues: CASSELQTMVTQYF. CDR3 nucleotides: TGTGCCAGCAGTGAGTTACAAACCATGGTGACCCAGTACTTC.

This clonotype was seen many times. The rearrangement uses TRBV7-6 and TRBJ2-7, with 8 bases identical to TRBD1. V shed 5 bases and J 6 bases; nucleotides not matched to a gene: 9. This CDR3 contains 14 residues. Germline CDR1 is SGHVS and CDR2 is FNYEAQ. The CDR3 region is CASSPPGQGREQYF. In DNA, the CDR3 is TGTGCCAGCAGCCCACCTGGACAGGGCCGCGAGCAGTACTTC.

Turning to this clonotype: A clone one base away is much larger, so this may be a read error. V usage is TRBV7-9 and J usage is TRBJ2-7, with TRBD2 matching 11 bases. The V gene end was trimmed by 6 bases and the J gene end by 7 bases; junction bases not matched to a gene: 11. Per the germline V gene, CDR1 is SEHNR and CDR2 is FQNEAQ (reference sequence). The length of the CDR3 is 15 residues. The CDR3 bases are TGTGCCAGCAGTATTAGCGGGGGGGCCCCAAATGAGCAGTACTTC. Its translation: CASSISGGAPNEQYF. Using reference TRBV7-9 and TRBJ2-7 for the parts outside the CDR3, the full variable domain is DTGVSQNPRHKITKRGQNVTFRCDPISEHNRLYWYRQTLGQGPEFLTYFQNEAQLEKSRLLSDRFSAERPKGSFSTLEIQRTEQGDSAMYLCASSISGGAPNEQYFGPGTRLTVT.

This clonotype was observed a handful of times. The chain links TRBV5-1 to TRBJ1-5; TRBD1 might be the D (5 bases). In germline, CDR1 is SGHRS, CDR2 YFSETQ. Trimming removed 3 bases from V and 7 bases from J, with 14 bases in between. The CDR3 sequence is 14 residues long. CDR3 DNA sequence: TGCGCCAGCAGCTGGGGCCAGGGAAGCCAGCCCCAGCATTTT. This encodes CASSWGQGSQPQHF.

This clonotype was detected many times. This rearrangement joins TRBV7-9 to TRBJ1-5; D unclear. The CDR3 has 14 amino acids. CDR1 and CDR2 from the germline V gene are SEHNR and FQNEAQ (reference sequence). The V gene lost 5 bases and the J gene lost 0 bases, with 8 bases spanning the gap. The CDR3 is CASSRTDSNQPQHF. CDR3 coding DNA: TGTGCCAGCAGCCGGACGGATAGCAATCAGCCCCAGCATTTT.